This T cell receptor beta chain was captured by sequencing in a study of blood T cell repertoires in COVID-19. Turning to the study itself: Donors in the United States, Italy and Spain gave samples during acute or convalescent COVID-19. PBMCs, B-cell-depleted T cells, or T cells provided the cDNA or gDNA that made up the material.

This table comes from immunoSEQ multiplex PCR, and its TCRdb copy is limited to in-frame clones, with some not included. There are under 90,000 clones in the sample; 60% to 75% occur only once, and less than 7.5% lies in the top ten. CDR3 length: 12 amino acids. Per germline, CDR1 SNHLY and CDR2 FYNNEI. Deletions cut 7 bases from V and 8 bases from J, with 14 bases between. Input material: peripheral blood. This clonotype originated in a man aged 50 to 60 with active or convalescent COVID-19. This sequence joins TRBV2 and TRBJ1-2; D remains unclear. Here the CDR3 DNA reads TGTGCCAGCAACGGGATCAGAGGGGGCTACACCTTC. Its translation is CASNGIRGGYTF.